One and the same sample provided the 13 T cell receptor beta chains below, sequenced in a study of T cells after yellow fever vaccination. Each CDR3 protein is one row after TCRdb ran MiXCR on the 5' RACE reads. The repertoire has about 260,000 distinct CDR3 sequences, roughly 5.6% of them found once; the top ten carry roughly 3.4%. Specimen: CD4+ T cells sorted from PBMCs, collected on the day of the yellow fever booster vaccination. These receptors were taken from a man aged 18 to 29 who received the YFV17D yellow fever vaccine.

On this clonotype: One junction end does not reproduce the germline sequence, and a read error may be involved. The V and J genes are TRBV11-2 and TRBJ1-1, with D uncertain. Germline CDR1 reads SGHAT; CDR2 reads FQNNGV. The CDR3 contains 13 residues. The DNA of the CDR3 is TGTGCCAGCAGCTTAGATCTCCGACGACCGTCCTCTTTT. It codes for CASSLDLRRPSSF.

In this sample, this clonotype turned up a few times. V gene TRBV5-1 combines with J gene TRBJ1-6; TRBD1 might be the D (5 bases). The CDR3 loop spans 13 amino acids. Per the germline V gene, CDR1 is SGHRS and CDR2 is YFSETQ. The V and J ends lost 4 bases and 8 bases respectively, with 10 bases between them. The CDR3 sequence: CASSAKGDSPLHF. DNA of the CDR3: TGCGCCAGCAGCGCAAAAGGGGATTCACCCCTCCACTTT.

This clonotype was found a few times. V and J are TRBV4-1 and TRBJ2-7; D is perhaps TRBD2 (5 bases). Germline V lookup: CDR1 MGHRA, CDR2 YSYEKL. The CDR3 extends over 15 amino acids. Trimming left V 0 bases short and J 2 bases short, with 11 bases between. The CDR3: CASSQDWGDPYEQYF. The CDR3, as DNA: TGCGCCAGCAGCCAAGATTGGGGAGACCCCTACGAGCAGTACTTC.

The table lists this clonotype with a few counts. V usage is TRBV20-1 and J usage is TRBJ1-4; D gene unclear. CDR3 length: 14 residues. Germline V CDR1 and CDR2: DFQATT, SNEGSKA (reference sequence). With 6 bases removed from V and 7 bases from J, the gap between germline ends came to 18 bases. The CDR3: CSANIAGISEKLFF. Written as DNA, the CDR3 is TGCAGTGCCAATATCGCGGGAATAAGTGAAAAACTGTTTTTT.

This chain joins TRBV4-2 and TRBJ2-3; possibly TRBD1 or TRBD2 for D (5 bases each). From germline, CDR1 is LGHNA and CDR2 YNFKEQ. V lost 2 bases to trimming and J lost 2 bases, with 11 bases between them. The CDR3 runs to 15 residues. CDR3 in amino acids: CASSQFTGLTDTQYF. The CDR3 bases are TGTGCCAGCAGCCAATTTACGGGGCTCACAGATACGCAGTATTTT.

This clonotype was observed many times. The chain joins TRBV27 to TRBJ1-1; D unresolved. The V and J ends lost 4 bases and 3 bases respectively, with 18 bases between them. Looked up from germline, CDR1 is MNHEY and CDR2 is SMNVEV (reference sequence). The CDR3 has 16 residues. Written as DNA, the CDR3 is TGTGCCAGCAGTTCAATGGGTGGTTTCTCGTACACTGAAGCTTTCTTT. Translated, it gives CASSSMGGFSYTEAFF.

This clonotype has more than one count but fewer than ten. The V gene is TRBV7-2, the J gene TRBJ2-3; TRBD2 is a possible D gene (6 bases). Germline V gene sequence: CDR1 SGHTA, CDR2 FQGNSA. Trimming pared 4 bases from V and 11 bases from J, leaving 16 bases between. This CDR3 comprises 13 residues. CDR3 sequence (DNA): TGTGCCAGCAGCTCCCAAGGGGCCGGGAGGCAGTATTTT. Amino acids: CASSSQGAGRQYF.

DNA of the CDR3: TGTGCCAGCAGTTTTCGGGGGCGGTTTGGCTACACCTTC. Protein: CASSFRGRFGYTF. The chain uses TRBV27 and TRBJ1-2, with D possibly matching TRBD1 (6 bases). From germline, CDR1 is MNHEY and CDR2 SMNVEV (reference sequence). This CDR3 is built from 13 residues. V shed 3 bases and J shed 7 bases, with 12 bases lying between them.

The V call is TRBV5-1, the J call TRBJ1-4, with 7 bases lining up with TRBD1. Unmatched junction bases numbered 8, after V lost 2 bases and J lost 10 bases. The CDR3 consists of 14 residues. CDR1 SGHRS and CDR2 YFSETQ come from the germline V gene. CDR3 coding DNA: TGCGCCAGCAGCTTCGATCGGACAGGAGGAAAACTGTTTTTT. Translating gives CASSFDRTGGKLFF.

The chain employs TRBV20-1 and TRBJ1-1, with 10 positions matching TRBD1. CDR1 and CDR2 from the germline V gene are DFQATT and SNEGSKA (reference sequence). This CDR3 spans 14 amino acids. V was clipped by 4 bases and J by 4 bases; unmatched bases: 6. CDR3 nucleotides: TGCAGTGCTAACCCGGGACAGGGGTTCACTGAAGCTTTCTTT. Translating it yields CSANPGQGFTEAFF.

The chain employs TRBV12-3 or TRBV12-4 and TRBJ2-1; D perhaps matches TRBD2 (5 bases). V shed 2 bases and J shed 15 bases, with 14 bases lying between them. The length of the CDR3 is 12 residues. The CDR3 DNA is TGTGCCAGCAGTTTAAGTTCGCGAGGGAGGTTCTTC. Translation: CASSLSSRGRFF.

This clonotype was counted only a few times. This chain uses TRBV5-5 with TRBJ1-2; D not certain. The CDR3 covers 13 residues. Trimming pared 7 bases from V and 4 bases from J, leaving 14 bases between. Germline CDR1 SGHKS, CDR2 YYEKEE (reference sequence). This CDR3 is CASDSGSSYGYTF. The DNA for the CDR3 is TGTGCCAGCGATTCGGGGTCCAGCTATGGCTACACCTTC.

This clonotype was counted many times. This chain uses TRBV7-9 with TRBJ2-7; D is uncertain. The CDR3 is 16 amino acids. V was trimmed by 4 bases and J by 2 bases, leaving 18 bases between them. CDR1 is SEHNR and CDR2 is FQNEAQ in the germline V gene (reference sequence). Written as DNA, the CDR3 is TGTGCCAGCAGCTCCGCCCGACTCGACCTTACCTACGAGCAGTACGTC. This translates into CASSSARLDLTYEQYV.